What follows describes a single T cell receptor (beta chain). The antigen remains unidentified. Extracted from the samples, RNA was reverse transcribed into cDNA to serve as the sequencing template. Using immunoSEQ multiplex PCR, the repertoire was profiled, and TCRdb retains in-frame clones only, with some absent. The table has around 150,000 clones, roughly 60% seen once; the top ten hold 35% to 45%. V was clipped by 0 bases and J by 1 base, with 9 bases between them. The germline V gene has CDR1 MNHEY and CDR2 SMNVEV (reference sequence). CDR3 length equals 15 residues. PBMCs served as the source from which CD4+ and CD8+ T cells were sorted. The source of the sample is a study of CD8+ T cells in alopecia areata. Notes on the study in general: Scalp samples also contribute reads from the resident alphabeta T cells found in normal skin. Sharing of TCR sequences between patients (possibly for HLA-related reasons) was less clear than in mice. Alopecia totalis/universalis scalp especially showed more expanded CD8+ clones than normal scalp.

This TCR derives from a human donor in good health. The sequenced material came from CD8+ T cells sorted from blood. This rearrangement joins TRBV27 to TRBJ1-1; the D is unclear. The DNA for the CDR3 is TGTGCCAGCAGTTTATCGCCCGGACCGAACACTGAAGCTTTCTTT. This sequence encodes CASSLSPGPNTEAFF.